Listed below are T cell receptor beta chains from one sample, sequenced in a study of blood T cell repertoires in COVID-19. Data came from immunoSEQ multiplex PCR; TCRdb stores just in-frame clones and leaves some out. This table holds nearly 200,000 clones, 80% to 85% found once. Source material: peripheral blood. The receptor set was obtained from a human donor in a cohort sampled during active COVID-19. Each CDR3 is given with its conserved first and last residue. Each record gives: V gene, D gene, J gene, clone size, CDR3 DNA, CDR3 protein. D genes are given only for firm matches. Rows may omit the clone size; those that give it use once, few, many or a size class.

>TRBV5-1|TRBD2|TRBJ2-1|NA
TGCGCCAGCAGCTGGGAACTAGCGGGAGTAGGCAATGAGCAGTTCTTC
CASSWELAGVGNEQFF
>TRBV28|NA|TRBJ2-3|NA
TGTGCCAGCAGTCCTCCCCAGGGCAGAGATACGCAGTATTTT
CASSPPQGRDTQYF
>TRBV11-2|TRBD2|TRBJ2-5|NA
TGTGCCAGCAGCTTAGGGGCGGGGGGGCAAGAGACCCAGTACTTC
CASSLGAGGQETQYF
>TRBV3-1/TRBV3-2|NA|TRBJ2-3|NA
TGTGCCAGCAGCGACTGGAGTGGCTTTGGAGATACGCAGTATTTT
CASSDWSGFGDTQYF
>TRBV9|NA|TRBJ2-4|NA
TGTGCCAGCAGCGTAGATACGGGGGTCGGGGGCATTCAGTACTTC
CASSVDTGVGGIQYF
>TRBV5-1|NA|TRBJ1-6|NA
TGCGCCAGCAGCTTCTCTTCCAGGGAATCACCCCTCCACTTT
CASSFSSRESPLHF
>TRBV2|NA|TRBJ1-6|NA
TGTGCCAGCAGCCAGACGGGAAATTCACCCCTCCACTTT
CASSQTGNSPLHF
>TRBV6-5|NA|TRBJ1-2|NA
TGTGCCAGCAGGGGGCCGGGACATTTTTATGGCTACACCTTC
CASRGPGHFYGYTF
>TRBV27|NA|TRBJ2-3|medium-sized
TGTGCCAGCAGAACGCTCGGAGGAGGCACAGATACGCAGTATTTT
CASRTLGGGTDTQYF
>TRBV11-2|NA|TRBJ2-3|NA
TGTGCCAGCAGTTTTGCAGGGGCCACAGATACGCAGTATTTT
CASSFAGATDTQYF
>TRBV9|NA|TRBJ1-2|few
TGTGCCAGCAGCCGGACGGGAAACTATGGCTACACCTTC
CASSRTGNYGYTF
>TRBV2|NA|TRBJ1-1|NA
TGTGCCAGCAGTGGCTACAGTTTCGAAGCTTTCTTT
CASSGYSFEAFF
>TRBV6-5|TRBD1|TRBJ1-2|NA
TGTGCCAGCAGTTCCGGGACAGGTTTTGGCTACACCTTC
CASSSGTGFGYTF
>TRBV27|NA|TRBJ1-4|once
TGTGCCAGCAGTTTTGGGCGAGCTAATGAAAAACTGTTTTTT
CASSFGRANEKLFF
>TRBV15|NA|TRBJ1-2|NA
TGTGCCACCAGCAACCCACGGGACATATATGGCTACACCTTC
CATSNPRDIYGYTF
>TRBV2|TRBD1|TRBJ1-6|NA
TGTGCCAGCAGTGTACAGGGGGATCGTTCACCCCTCCACTTT
CASSVQGDRSPLHF
>TRBV7-9|NA|TRBJ2-2|NA
TGTGCCAGCAGCTTAGGTCCTACCGGGGAGCTGTTTTTT
CASSLGPTGELFF
>TRBV15|NA|TRBJ1-4|NA
TGTGCCACCAGCAGACGCTCAGGGGCAACTAATGAAAAACTGTTTTTT
CATSRRSGATNEKLFF
>TRBV5-6|TRBD1|TRBJ2-7|NA
TGTGCCAGCAGCTTGGCGGGGACAGAGACCTACGAGCAGTACTTC
CASSLAGTETYEQYF
>TRBV7-3|NA|TRBJ2-5|NA
TGTGCCAGCAGCTTCGTTCCGGGAGAGACCCAGTACTTC
CASSFVPGETQYF
>TRBV12-3/TRBV12-4|NA|TRBJ1-2|NA
TGTGCCAGCAGTTTGACAGCATATGGCTACACCTTC
CASSLTAYGYTF
>TRBV5-8|NA|TRBJ2-4|NA
TGTGCCAGCAGCAAATCCCAGGAATCTTTGGGAGACATTCAGTACTTC
CASSKSQESLGDIQYF
>TRBV28|NA|TRBJ1-4|NA
TGTGCCAGCAGTTTTGTGGGGATCAGGGGTAAAAATGAAAAACTGTTTTTT
CASSFVGIRGKNEKLFF
>TRBV19|TRBD1|TRBJ2-1|NA
TGTGCCAGTAGTATCCTCCCCCATCGGACAGGCCCAAAGAACAATGAGCAGTTCTTC
CASSILPHRTGPKNNEQFF
>TRBV7-8|TRBD1|TRBJ2-2|NA
TGTGCCAGCAGCTTAGGTTCAGGGGGAAACACCGGGGAGCTGTTTTTT
CASSLGSGGNTGELFF
>TRBV7-9|TRBD1|TRBJ2-3|NA
TGTGCCAGCACCTTAGGGACAGACACAGATACGCAGTATTTT
CASTLGTDTDTQYF
>TRBV7-2|TRBD1|TRBJ1-5|NA
TGTGCCAGCAGCCCCGGACAGGTCCTGAGGCCCCAGCATTTT
CASSPGQVLRPQHF
>TRBV2|TRBD1|TRBJ2-5|NA
TGTGCCAGCAGGATAAGACAGGGGGCGCTGGGGGAGACCCAGTACTTC
CASRIRQGALGETQYF
>TRBV5-4|TRBD2|TRBJ2-1|NA
TGTGCCAGCAGCTTGGCTAGCGGGAGCTCCTACAATGAGCAGTTCTTC
CASSLASGSSYNEQFF
>TRBV2|NA|TRBJ1-5|NA
TGTGCCAGCAGTGAGTCCAGGGCAAGCAATCAGCCCCAGCATTTT
CASSESRASNQPQHF
>TRBV7-7|TRBD1|TRBJ2-2|NA
TGTGCTAGCAGCTTAGAGACAGGGACGAACACCGGGGAGCTGTTTTTT
CASSLETGTNTGELFF
>TRBV5-4|TRBD1|TRBJ1-1|NA
TGTGCCAGCAGCTTGGACAGGGGTGTAAGGACTGAAGCTTTCTTT
CASSLDRGVRTEAFF
>TRBV5-1|TRBD1|TRBJ2-3|NA
TGCGCCAGCACAATTTTGGTGACAGGGGGCACAGATACGCAGTATTTT
CASTILVTGGTDTQYF
>TRBV29-1|NA|TRBJ1-1|NA
TGCAGCGTGAAACAGGGGAACACTGAAGCTTTCTTT
CSVKQGNTEAFF
>TRBV19|NA|TRBJ1-1|NA
TGTGCCAGTGGGGCTAGGGGCCTGAACACTGAAGCTTTCTTT
CASGARGLNTEAFF
>TRBV7-9|NA|TRBJ2-5|NA
TGTGCCAGCAGCCTAGGGGCAGGGGCCGGGACCCAGTACTTC
CASSLGAGAGTQYF
>TRBV5-1|TRBD2|TRBJ2-3|NA
TGCGCCAGCAGCTTGGACGCGGGGGTAGATACGCAGTATTTT
CASSLDAGVDTQYF
>TRBV27|TRBD1|TRBJ1-6|NA
TGTGCCAGCAGAGGGGCAGGGGGTTTTAATTCACCCCTCCACTTT
CASRGAGGFNSPLHF
>TRBV7-2|TRBD2|TRBJ2-4|NA
TGTGCCAGCAGCCAAAGCGGGGGGTTACGGAACATTCAGTACTTC
CASSQSGGLRNIQYF
>TRBV7-2|NA|TRBJ2-5|NA
TGTGCCAGCAGCTTAGATCGGGGGAAAGAGACCCAGTACTTC
CASSLDRGKETQYF
>TRBV12-3/TRBV12-4|NA|TRBJ2-3|NA
TGTGCCAGCAGGGCTGGCGGAGATACGCAGTATTTT
CASRAGGDTQYF
>TRBV19|TRBD1|TRBJ1-2|once
TGTGCCAGTACCTTTTTGCCAGGGGGTAACTATGGCTACACCTTC
CASTFLPGGNYGYTF
>TRBV10-3|NA|TRBJ2-7|NA
TGTGCCATCAGTGCCAGGTTTGATGAGCAGTACTTC
CAISARFDEQYF
>TRBV27|NA|TRBJ2-3|NA
TGTGCCAGCACCAAACTAGCATCCTTAACAGATACGCAGTATTTT
CASTKLASLTDTQYF
>TRBV4-1|NA|TRBJ1-2|NA
TGCGCCAGCAGCCAAGACCCAGGAATTAACTATGGCTACACCTTC
CASSQDPGINYGYTF
>TRBV27|TRBD2|TRBJ2-3|once
TGTGCCAGCACCCCAGCGGGAGGGATCACAGATACGCAGTATTTT
CASTPAGGITDTQYF
>TRBV15|NA|TRBJ1-5|NA
TGTGCCACCAGCAGAGCCCGGACAGCCAATCAGCCCCAGCATTTT
CATSRARTANQPQHF
>TRBV6-5|TRBD1|TRBJ1-2|NA
TGTGCCAGCGGACCAGGGGGCCGGGGAAATGGCTACACCTTC
CASGPGGRGNGYTF
>TRBV7-2|TRBD1|TRBJ1-5|NA
TGTGCCAGCAGCTTAGCGCTCGGGGCAGGGGGACAGCCCCAGCATTTT
CASSLALGAGGQPQHF
>TRBV3-1/TRBV3-2|NA|TRBJ2-3|NA
TGTGCCAGCAGCCAGGAGGAAAATACGCAGTATTTT
CASSQEENTQYF
>TRBV29-1|TRBD1|TRBJ1-2|NA
TGCAGCGCTCTATACAGGACAGGGGCCTATGGCTACACCTTC
CSALYRTGAYGYTF
>TRBV5-5|TRBD1|TRBJ2-2|NA
TGTGCCAGCAGAATATCCGGGACAGGGGGATCCGGGGAGCTGTTTTTT
CASRISGTGGSGELFF
>TRBV9|TRBD1|TRBJ1-2|NA
TGTGCCAGCAGCGGAAAACAGGGGGCCTCCTATGGCTACACCTTC
CASSGKQGASYGYTF
>TRBV5-8|NA|TRBJ2-1|NA
TGTGCCAGCAGCTTGGGACACAATTACAATGAGCAGTTCTTC
CASSLGHNYNEQFF
>TRBV5-1|NA|TRBJ1-1|NA
TGCGCCAGCAGCCAATGGACGGAGGACACTGAAGCTTTCTTT
CASSQWTEDTEAFF
>TRBV5-1|NA|TRBJ2-3|NA
TGCGCCAGCAGCGAGGACAGGCCGGGGGTGGATACGCAGTATTTT
CASSEDRPGVDTQYF
>TRBV3-1/TRBV3-2|NA|TRBJ1-5|NA
TGTGCCAGCAGCCAAGGCGGGCAGCACTATCAGCCCCAGCATTTT
CASSQGGQHYQPQHF
>TRBV3-1/TRBV3-2|NA|TRBJ1-3|once
TGTGCCAGCAGCCTGCCGACCGGGTCTCTCAACTCTGGAAACACCATATATTTT
CASSLPTGSLNSGNTIYF
>TRBV4-1|TRBD2|TRBJ2-7|few
TGCGCCAGCAGCCCCGGTTTGGCAGCGGGAGTTGAGCAGTACTTC
CASSPGLAAGVEQYF
>TRBV30|TRBD1|TRBJ1-5|NA
TGTGCCTGGAGTGTTTCTGGACAGGGTTTTCAGCCCCAGCATTTT
CAWSVSGQGFQPQHF